A selection of T cell receptor beta chains follows, all from one sample in a study of cytomegalovirus exposure and HLA in healthy donors. Sequencing used immunoSEQ multiplex PCR; TCRdb keeps in-frame clones, though not all of them. The sample comprises approximately 93,000 clones, 79% of which are singletons, and about 3.1% rests with the top ten. The sequencing input was PBMCs. Receptors were obtained from a male donor in good health and CMV-seropositive. Both conserved end residues are part of each CDR3. D genes are given only for firm matches. Clone sizes are given selectively: once, few, many, or a class where the clone is expanded.

j_gene: TRBJ2-5
abundance: -
v_gene: TRBV6-5
d_gene: -
CDR3aa: CASSYSSYRETQYF
CDR3nt: TGTGCCAGCAGTTACTCTTCGTATCGGGAGACCCAGTACTTC

j_gene: TRBJ1-5
abundance: -
v_gene: TRBV4-1
d_gene: -
CDR3aa: CASSQLVLEQPQHF
CDR3nt: TGCGCCAGCAGCCAATTGGTATTGGAGCAGCCCCAGCATTTT

j_gene: TRBJ1-4
abundance: once
v_gene: TRBV9
d_gene: TRBD1
CDR3aa: CASSLGTGNVGEKLFF
CDR3nt: TGTGCCAGCAGCTTAGGGACAGGGAACGTAGGAGAAAAACTGTTTTTT

j_gene: TRBJ2-3
abundance: -
v_gene: TRBV5-1
d_gene: -
CDR3aa: CASSFAGGNTDTQYF
CDR3nt: TGCGCCAGCAGCTTCGCAGGGGGGAACACAGATACGCAGTATTTT

j_gene: TRBJ2-3
abundance: few
v_gene: TRBV5-1
d_gene: -
CDR3aa: CASSLERDTQYF
CDR3nt: TGCGCCAGCAGCTTGGAGCGAGATACGCAGTATTTT

j_gene: TRBJ2-7
abundance: -
v_gene: TRBV6-4
d_gene: TRBD2
CDR3aa: CASSETSGAYEQYF
CDR3nt: TGTGCCAGCAGTGAAACAAGCGGGGCCTACGAGCAGTACTTC

j_gene: TRBJ1-1
abundance: -
v_gene: TRBV9
d_gene: -
CDR3aa: CASSVGAQGQPFF
CDR3nt: TGTGCCAGCAGCGTAGGAGCGCAGGGCCAACCTTTCTTT

j_gene: TRBJ2-5
abundance: -
v_gene: TRBV5-4
d_gene: -
CDR3aa: CASSLVGAGETQYF
CDR3nt: TGTGCCAGCAGCTTGGTAGGGGCCGGGGAGACCCAGTACTTC

j_gene: TRBJ1-2
abundance: -
v_gene: TRBV9
d_gene: -
CDR3aa: CASSDQGDYGYTF
CDR3nt: TGTGCCAGCAGCGATCAAGGGGACTATGGCTACACCTTC

j_gene: TRBJ1-3
abundance: few
v_gene: TRBV5-4
d_gene: -
CDR3aa: CASSLKGGNTIYF
CDR3nt: TGTGCCAGCAGCTTGAAGGGCGGGAACACCATATATTTT

j_gene: TRBJ2-2
abundance: -
v_gene: TRBV7-2
d_gene: TRBD2
CDR3aa: CASSLVGLAVTGELFF
CDR3nt: TGTGCCAGCAGCTTAGTTGGCCTAGCGGTCACCGGGGAGCTGTTTTTT

j_gene: TRBJ2-1
abundance: -
v_gene: TRBV7-8
d_gene: TRBD1
CDR3aa: CASSNRDRGFF
CDR3nt: TGTGCCAGCAGCAACCGGGACAGGGGGTTCTTC

j_gene: TRBJ2-3
abundance: -
v_gene: TRBV6-4
d_gene: -
CDR3aa: CASSVSGGTDTQYF
CDR3nt: TGTGCCAGCAGTGTTTCGGGGGGCACAGATACGCAGTATTTT

j_gene: TRBJ2-2
abundance: -
v_gene: TRBV5-4
d_gene: TRBD1
CDR3aa: CASSFRDSTGELFF
CDR3nt: TGTGCCAGCAGCTTCCGGGACAGCACCGGGGAGCTGTTTTTT

j_gene: TRBJ2-3
abundance: -
v_gene: TRBV4-3
d_gene: TRBD2
CDR3aa: CASSREPSGGTDTQYF
CDR3nt: TGCGCCAGCAGCCGAGAGCCCAGCGGGGGCACAGATACGCAGTATTTT

j_gene: TRBJ1-1
abundance: -
v_gene: TRBV19
d_gene: TRBD1
CDR3aa: CASSIDQRQGSTEAFF
CDR3nt: TGTGCCAGTAGTATAGATCAAAGACAGGGGTCCACTGAAGCTTTCTTT

j_gene: TRBJ1-6
abundance: -
v_gene: TRBV5-4
d_gene: TRBD1
CDR3aa: CASSYGQAANSPLHF
CDR3nt: TGTGCCAGCAGCTACGGACAGGCTGCTAATTCACCCCTCCACTTT

j_gene: TRBJ2-7
abundance: -
v_gene: TRBV5-1
d_gene: -
CDR3aa: CASSLEAGARSEQYF
CDR3nt: TGCGCCAGCAGCTTGGAAGCAGGGGCGCGGAGCGAGCAGTACTTC

j_gene: TRBJ1-3
abundance: -
v_gene: TRBV9
d_gene: -
CDR3aa: CASSVRGEVGNTIYF
CDR3nt: TGTGCCAGCAGCGTACGGGGGGAGGTTGGAAACACCATATATTTT

j_gene: TRBJ2-7
abundance: -
v_gene: TRBV30
d_gene: -
CDR3aa: CVWRPPGLKDSSYEQYF
CDR3nt: TGTGTCTGGAGGCCTCCGGGACTGAAGGATAGCTCCTACGAGCAGTACTTC

j_gene: TRBJ2-5
abundance: -
v_gene: TRBV29-1
d_gene: TRBD1
CDR3aa: CSVILDRGRETQYF
CDR3nt: TGCAGCGTTATACTGGACAGGGGACGGGAGACCCAGTACTTC

j_gene: TRBJ1-2
abundance: -
v_gene: TRBV7-9
d_gene: -
CDR3aa: CASSSEGGGGFRYGYTF
CDR3nt: TGTGCCAGCAGCTCAGAGGGGGGAGGGGGGTTTCGCTATGGCTACACCTTC